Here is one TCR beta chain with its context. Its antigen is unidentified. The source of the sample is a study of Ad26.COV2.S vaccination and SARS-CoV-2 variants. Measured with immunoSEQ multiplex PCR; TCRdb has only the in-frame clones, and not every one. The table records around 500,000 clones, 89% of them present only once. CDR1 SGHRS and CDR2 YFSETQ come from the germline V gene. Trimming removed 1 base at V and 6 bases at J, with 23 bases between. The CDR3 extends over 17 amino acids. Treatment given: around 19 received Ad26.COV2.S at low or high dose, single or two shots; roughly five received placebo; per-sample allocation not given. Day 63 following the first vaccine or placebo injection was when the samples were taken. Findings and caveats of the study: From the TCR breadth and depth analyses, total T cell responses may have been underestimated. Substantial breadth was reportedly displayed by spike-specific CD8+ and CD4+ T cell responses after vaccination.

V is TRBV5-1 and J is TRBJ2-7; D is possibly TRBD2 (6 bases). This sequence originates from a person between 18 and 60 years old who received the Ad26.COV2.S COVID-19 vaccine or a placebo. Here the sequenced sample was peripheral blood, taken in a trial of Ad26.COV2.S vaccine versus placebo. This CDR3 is CASSLLFGGSLLGEQYF. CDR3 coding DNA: TGCGCCAGCAGCTTGCTTTTCGGGGGTTCCCTCCTGGGCGAGCAGTACTTC.